This record covers a single TCR beta chain. It lacks a known antigen. The record has no base qualities; no much larger clone is one base away. From a lookup of the germline V gene, CDR1 and CDR2 are SGHDT and YYEEEE. CDR3 length: 13 amino acids, cysteine to phenylalanine. Left in the record is the CDR3 DNA by itself, 39 bases read in frame from the first base. Cut back by 4 bases and 12 bases, the V and J ends lie 17 bases apart. The donors belonged to the validation cohort of around 110 subjects, which was separate from the roughly 670-subject first cohort. This sample is part of a study of cytomegalovirus exposure and HLA in healthy donors (TCRdb year 2017). Broadly, across the study: A later analysis indicated that the 120 validation repertoires were generated on the platform also employed for the approximately 700 repertoires of the first cohort. The study combined high-throughput TCR immunosequencing, statistical association of individual TCRs with disease status, and machine learning to predict cytomegalovirus infection status. The study aimed to test whether signatures of past pathogen exposure could be identified by cataloging public T cell receptors. A separate validation cohort of 100 to 150 different subjects was used in addition to the roughly 670-subject first cohort. Results and caveats for the whole study, not just this receptor: A few of the identified cytomegalovirus-associated TCR beta chains were confirmed in vitro to be specific for cytomegalovirus antigens. Most TCR sequences were seen in very few donors, while some public TCRs were found in many individuals. In the study, around 150 TCR beta chains were listed as associated with cytomegalovirus. In both the original and validation cohorts, the classifier was reported to diagnose cytomegalovirus status with high specificity and sensitivity. In a later analysis, TCRs clustered in the first cohort were found to also tend to co-occur in the roughly 130 validation repertoires, with 85% to 95% of cluster scores above 0. The authors suggested that the approach could potentially be extended to other disease states and immunological phenotypes. A later analysis had no HLA typing for the validation cohort, so co-occurrence there was scored across all 130 or so repertoires.

Library preparation employed the immunoSEQ multiplex PCR assay. Per the original workflow: A statistical classification framework was built to diagnose cytomegalovirus status from the catalog of TCR beta chain sequences. Drawn from immuneACCESS, this table holds only the in-frame rearrangements with V and J called that TCRdb kept. Clones are partly lost; checked studies trace under half to an unresolved V gene and leave the rest unexplained. V and J calls and clone size come straight from that table; D and trimming were deduced from the DNA. This sample is represented by hundreds of thousands of clones; around 91% of them were singletons. The ten largest clones represent around 3.3% of the sample.

The rearranged chain carries TRBV5-6 and TRBJ2-1; TRBD2 is a possible D gene, resting on 5 matching bases. The sequenced material came from PBMCs. This sequence was found in a woman in her 30s in good health and CMV-seronegative. The nucleotide sequence reads as follows: TGTGCCAGCAGCCCCGTACGAGTCGAGGGGCAGTTCTTC. The resulting protein is CASSPVRVEGQFF. The variable domain in full, with residues beyond the CDR3 obtained from the reference TRBV5-6 and TRBJ2-1 genes, is DAGVTQSPTHLIKTRGQQVTLRCSPKSGHDTVSWYQQALGQGPQFIFQYYEEEERQRGNFPDRFSGHQFPNYSSELNVNALLLGDSALYLCASSPVRVEGQFFGPGTRLTVL.